This T cell receptor (beta chain) derives from a study of metastatic and nonmetastatic thyroid tumors. Turning to the study itself: The study looked at repertoires side by side in blood and in tumor or nodule tissue from malignant and benign thyroid patients.

At least ten counts were recorded for this clone. Antigen specificity is unknown. No treatment had been given to any patient before thyroid surgery. TCRdb reanalyzed the PCR reads via MiXCR. Of 35,000 to 50,000 clones listed, around 20% were seen once; the top ten hold 15% to 20%. Study outcomes and limitations: Malignant tumors reportedly showed significantly higher TCR beta diversity than benign nodules in both blood and tumor.

CDR3 length equals 12 residues. V was cut by 5 bases and J by 12 bases, with 14 bases left in between. The chain recombines TRBV12-3 or TRBV12-4 with TRBJ2-1, with D hard to call. The source is a female donor with papillary thyroid cancer or a benign thyroid nodule (not recorded which). Some clones in this sample may be carry-over from other donors' samples. The sequenced sample was blood. The CDR3 spells CASSPPWAGQFF. CDR3 nucleotide sequence: TGTGCCAGCAGTCCTCCTTGGGCCGGGCAGTTCTTC.